This T cell receptor (beta chain) originates from a study of T cell changes during pregnancy in multiple sclerosis. Some clones are missing from TCRdb's copy, which holds only in-frame ones; the method was immunoSEQ multiplex PCR. The data contain roughly 51,000 clones, roughly 92% of them singletons. Germline V gives CDR1 SGHRS, CDR2 YFSETQ. This CDR3 has 15 amino acids. V shed 5 bases and J shed 4 bases, with 16 bases lying between them. Sequenced here: CD8+ T cells from peripheral blood mononuclear cells, sampled before pregnancy. The TCR originated in a female donor with multiple sclerosis, enrolled in a pregnancy study. The chain uses TRBV5-1 and TRBJ2-1, with D tentatively TRBD1 (6 bases). CDR3 amino acids: CASRNYRDRYNEQFF. The CDR3 DNA reads as TGCGCCAGCAGGAATTACAGGGATCGGTACAATGAGCAGTTCTTC. The full variable domain, in which reference TRBV5-1 and TRBJ2-1 provide the parts outside the CDR3, is KAGVTQTPRYLIKTRGQQVTLSCSPISGHRSVSWYQQTPGQGLQFLFEYFSETQRNKGNFPGRFSGRQFSNSRSEMNVSTLELGDSALYLCASRNYRDRYNEQFFGPGTRLTVL.